This paragraph reports one T cell receptor (beta chain). The antigen is not known. The sample is drawn from a study of T cell responses to AZD1222 COVID-19 vaccine. General study findings and limits: Just a handful of AZD1222 recipients were seropositive at baseline. Repertoires in all cases were sampled only once the peak T cell response had passed. Reports indicate that nearly half of spike-specific TCRs are directed at unmutated variant regions. Across the whole spike, CD4 TCRs peaked at regions 160-218 and 743-854.

Produced via immunoSEQ multiplex PCR; TCRdb's table is partial and in-frame only. Of roughly 100,000 clones listed, around 83% were seen once; the top ten hold 4% to 6%. Trimming took off 1 base at V and 1 base at J, with 11 bases between the two ends. Germline values: CDR1 LGHNA, CDR2 YNFKEQ. CDR3 length equals 16 residues. Sequencing used peripheral blood, obtained on day 0 of AZD1222 vaccination. The source of this sequence is an adult in good health. The chain recombines TRBV4-2 with TRBJ2-1; D unresolved. The CDR3 reads CASSQGELGSYNEQFF. The CDR3 DNA follows: TGTGCCAGCAGCCAAGGGGAACTGGGTTCCTACAATGAGCAGTTCTTC.